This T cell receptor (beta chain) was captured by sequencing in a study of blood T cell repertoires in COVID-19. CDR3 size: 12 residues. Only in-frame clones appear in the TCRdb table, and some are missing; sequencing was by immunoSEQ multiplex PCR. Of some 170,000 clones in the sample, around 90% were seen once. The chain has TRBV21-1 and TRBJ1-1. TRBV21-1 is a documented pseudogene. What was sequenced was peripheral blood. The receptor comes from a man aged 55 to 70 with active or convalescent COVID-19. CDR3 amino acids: CASSNLGTEAFF. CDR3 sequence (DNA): TGTGCCAGCAGCAACCTAGGAACTGAAGCTTTCTTT.